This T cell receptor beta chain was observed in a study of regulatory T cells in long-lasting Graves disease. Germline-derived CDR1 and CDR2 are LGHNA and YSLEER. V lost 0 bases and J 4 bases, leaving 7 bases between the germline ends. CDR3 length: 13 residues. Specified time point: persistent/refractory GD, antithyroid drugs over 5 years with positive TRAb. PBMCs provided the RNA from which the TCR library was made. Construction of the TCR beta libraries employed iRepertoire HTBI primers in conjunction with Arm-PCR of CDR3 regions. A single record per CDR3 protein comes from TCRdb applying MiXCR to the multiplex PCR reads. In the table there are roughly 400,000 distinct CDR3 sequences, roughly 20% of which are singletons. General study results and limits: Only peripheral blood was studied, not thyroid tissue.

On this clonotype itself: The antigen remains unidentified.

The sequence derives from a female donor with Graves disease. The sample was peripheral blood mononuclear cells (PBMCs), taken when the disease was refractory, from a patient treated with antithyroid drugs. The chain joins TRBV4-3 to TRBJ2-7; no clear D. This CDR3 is CASSQDVGYEQYF. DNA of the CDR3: TGCGCCAGCAGCCAAGACGTGGGATACGAGCAGTACTTC.